This TCR beta chain was sequenced for a study of human T cells and chemical hapten exposure. Study-wide background: Weekly scalp doses of diphenylcyclopropenone were given to patients during the approximately 23-week study. Alopecia areata, totalis or universalis affected patients, mainly female.

The V end was cut by 1 base, the J end by 6 bases, with 7 bases between. The CDR3 length is 12 residues. Time point defined: patch test 2, 6 weeks after DPC sensitization. Noted treatment: therapeutic diphenylcyclopropenone sensitization with weekly scalp DPC. The study drew its donors from alopecia patients who were 18 to 70 years old and suitable for DPC. For the library, individual cDNA molecules each received unique molecular identifiers. MiXCR, run by TCRdb on the RACE reads, gives a single entry per CDR3 protein. This table has 85,000 to 95,000 distinct CDR3 sequences, around 10% appearing once.

J is TRBJ2-7 and V is TRBV12-3 or TRBV12-4; a possible D gene is TRBD1 (6 bases). The sequence was collected from a man aged 35 to 55 with alopecia areata. Some clones in this sample may be carry-over from other donors' samples. Here the sequenced sample was whole blood, taken in connection with sensitization to the hapten diphenylcyclopropenone (DPC). CDR3 amino acids: CASSLGGLEQYV. The CDR3 region has the DNA TGTGCCAGCAGTTTAGGGGGGCTCGAGCAGTACGTC.